The rows below give T cell receptor beta chains drawn from one sample of a study of T cell responses to AZD1222 COVID-19 vaccine. Profiled with immunoSEQ multiplex PCR; TCRdb holds only in-frame clones, not every one. Found here are about 94,000 clones, roughly 90% of them singletons; the top ten hold less than 15%. The sample here was peripheral blood, taken on day 0 of AZD1222 vaccination. The receptors here all came from an adult in good health. The CDR3 runs from the conserved cysteine through the conserved F or W. The D gene is left open where the match is weak. Only part of the rows carry a size: once, few, many, or a class if the clone is expanded.

TRBJ1-2 NA TRBV29-1 TRBD1 CSVEPSTGGNGYTF TGCAGCGTTGAACCGAGTACAGGGGGTAATGGCTACACCTTC
TRBJ2-7 NA TRBV9 NA CASSVTPHGEQYF TGTGCCAGCAGCGTAACCCCTCATGGCGAGCAGTACTTC
TRBJ1-4 NA TRBV29-1 NA CSVEEAEKLFF TGCAGCGTTGAAGAAGCCGAAAAACTGTTTTTT
TRBJ2-1 once TRBV7-2 NA CASDPGFPFNEQFF TGTGCCAGCGATCCGGGGTTCCCTTTCAATGAGCAGTTCTTC
TRBJ1-1 NA TRBV19 NA CASRPRVKGTEAFF TGTGCCAGTAGGCCCAGGGTTAAAGGGACTGAAGCTTTCTTT
TRBJ1-2 NA TRBV5-1 TRBD1 CASSSLRGLNYGYTF TGCGCCAGCAGCTCCCTCAGGGGGTTGAACTATGGCTACACCTTC
TRBJ1-2 once TRBV6-2/TRBV6-3 TRBD1 CASSLGTGDYYGYTF TGTGCCAGCAGCCTTGGGACAGGGGACTACTATGGCTACACCTTC
TRBJ1-2 NA TRBV28 NA CASSPPGWLLRYGYTF TGTGCCAGCAGTCCCCCGGGGTGGCTACTCCGTTATGGCTACACCTTC
TRBJ1-5 NA TRBV7-2 TRBD1 CASSPGQGAHQPQHF TGTGCCAGCAGCCCAGGACAGGGAGCGCATCAGCCCCAGCATTTT
TRBJ1-2 NA TRBV10-3 NA CAISGGRDGYTF TGTGCCATCAGTGGAGGACGGGATGGCTACACCTTC
TRBJ1-1 few TRBV3-1/TRBV3-2 NA CASSQGGATEAFF TGTGCCAGCAGCCAAGGGGGGGCTACTGAAGCTTTCTTT
TRBJ1-1 NA TRBV19 NA CASSIGRDTEAFF TGTGCCAGTAGTATAGGGAGGGACACTGAAGCTTTCTTT
TRBJ1-1 NA TRBV4-1 NA CASSLGIGTEAFF TGCGCCAGCAGCTTAGGGATAGGGACTGAAGCTTTCTTT
TRBJ2-7 few TRBV29-1 TRBD1 CSVTSGTGIYEQYF TGCAGCGTAACCTCCGGGACAGGGATCTACGAGCAGTACTTC
TRBJ2-4 NA TRBV7-2 TRBD1 CASSLTGGLAKNIQYF TGTGCCAGCAGCTTAACAGGGGGATTAGCCAAAAACATTCAGTACTTC
TRBJ1-1 once TRBV30 NA CAWNGDSTEAFF TGTGCCTGGAACGGGGATAGCACTGAAGCTTTCTTT
TRBJ1-5 NA TRBV6-5 NA CASRQESVGPQHF TGTGCCAGCAGACAGGAGTCCGTTGGGCCCCAGCATTTT
TRBJ2-7 once TRBV11-2 TRBD1 CASSKDRDYEQYF TGTGCCAGCAGCAAGGACAGGGACTACGAGCAGTACTTC
TRBJ2-7 NA TRBV5-8 TRBD1 CASSRGTGTSYEQYF TGTGCCAGCAGCCGTGGGACAGGCACGTCCTACGAGCAGTACTTC
TRBJ1-6 few TRBV3-1/TRBV3-2 NA CASSPPGGLHSPLHF TGTGCCAGCAGCCCCCCGGGGGGACTCCATTCACCCCTCCACTTT
TRBJ2-7 NA TRBV5-4 TRBD2 CASSLAGGDEQYF TGTGCCAGCAGCTTAGCGGGGGGTGACGAGCAGTACTTC
TRBJ1-2 NA TRBV5-1 NA CASSLESGNYGYTF TGCGCCAGCAGCTTGGAGTCAGGGAACTATGGCTACACCTTC
TRBJ2-7 NA TRBV9 TRBD1 CASSEGAGSSYEQYF TGTGCCAGCAGCGAGGGGGCAGGGAGCTCCTACGAGCAGTACTTC
TRBJ1-5 few TRBV3-1/TRBV3-2 NA CASSQEGGDQPQHF TGTGCCAGCAGCCAAGAAGGGGGAGATCAGCCCCAGCATTTT
TRBJ2-7 NA TRBV5-6 NA CASSLAGRWVMDEQYF TGTGCCAGCAGCTTGGCAGGGCGTTGGGTGATGGACGAGCAGTACTTC
TRBJ2-7 NA TRBV5-4 NA CASSVGLSYEQYF TGTGCCAGCAGCGTAGGCCTCTCCTACGAGCAGTACTTC
TRBJ1-1 NA TRBV6-2/TRBV6-3 NA CASSVNTEAFF TGTGCCAGCAGTGTTAACACTGAAGCTTTCTTT
TRBJ2-2 few TRBV7-3 NA CASSLPGAPDTGELFF TGTGCCAGCAGCTTACCAGGGGCGCCGGACACCGGGGAGCTGTTTTTT
TRBJ2-3 few TRBV29-1 NA CSVKAASTDTQYF TGCAGCGTGAAAGCCGCTAGCACAGATACGCAGTATTTT
TRBJ2-7 NA TRBV30 TRBD1 CAWRPSPGTGGYEQYF TGTGCCTGGAGACCCAGCCCCGGGACAGGGGGCTACGAGCAGTACTTC
TRBJ2-5 NA TRBV7-2 NA CASSSVTGVEETQYF TGTGCCAGCAGCTCCGTGACGGGGGTTGAAGAGACCCAGTACTTC
TRBJ2-5 NA TRBV6-4 NA CASSKKLVQETQYF TGTGCCAGCAGCAAGAAACTAGTACAAGAGACCCAGTACTTC
TRBJ2-7 NA TRBV12-5 TRBD1 CASGLVSGTGAYEQYF TGTGCTAGTGGTTTGGTTTCTGGGACAGGTGCCTACGAGCAGTACTTC
TRBJ2-7 NA TRBV7-8 TRBD1 CASSERTGISPYLYEQYF TGTGCCAGCAGCGAAAGGACAGGGATTAGCCCCTATCTATACGAGCAGTACTTC
TRBJ1-5 once TRBV5-6 TRBD1 CASSLAGGKQPQHF TGTGCCAGCAGCTTGGCAGGGGGCAAGCAGCCCCAGCATTTT
TRBJ2-4 NA TRBV7-2 NA CASSLDQVNKNIQYF TGTGCCAGCAGCTTAGACCAGGTTAACAAAAACATTCAGTACTTC
TRBJ1-3 NA TRBV5-5 NA CASSLGLGSGNTIYF TGTGCCAGCAGCTTGGGCCTCGGGTCTGGAAACACCATATATTTT